The 29 T cell receptor delta chains reported below all come from one sample, sequenced in a study of delta chain sequences of gamma delta T cells. TCRdb re-called clones from the 5' RACE reads via CATT. The sample holds around 2,400 delta-chain clones, under 30% seen once. Sequenced input: either unsorted cells or a sorted T cell fraction (not recorded which). The source is a human donor in good health.

By share, this clone ranks as medium-sized. This chain links TRDV2 with TRDJ1; 11 bases fit TRDD3. Germline CDR1 is GEAIGNYY and CDR2 is EKD. The CDR3 consists of 15 residues. The trim removed 3 bases at V and 7 bases at J, leaving 9 bases unmatched. CDR3 region: CACDELLGDRGKLIF. The CDR3 DNA reads TGTGCCTGTGACGAATTACTGGGGGATAGGGGTAAACTCATCTTT.

A word on this clone: Translating this DNA gives a protein that differs at residue 21 from the TCRdb one, which belongs to a much larger clone; a read error is likely, and the protein shown is this translation. The chain employs TRDV2 and TRDJ2; 8 positions agree with TRDD3. Germline V gene sequence: CDR1 GEAIGNYY, CDR2 EKD. This CDR3 comprises 22 residues. V lost 3 bases to trimming and J lost 12 bases; unmatched junction nucleotides: 35. CDR3 bases: TGTGCCTGTGACTCCGTGGAACCACATAGGGGGGGGATAAGCCAGTACACCGATAAACTCTTCTTT. Residues: CACDSVEPHRGGISQYTDKLFF.

With regard to this clone: A far larger clone is just one base off, so this is likely a read error. This specimen includes other DNA sequences encoding the same CDR3. This chain links TRDV2 with TRDJ1, with D possibly matching TRDD3 (6 bases). CDR1 is GEAIGNYY, CDR2 EKD, per germline. The CDR3 loop spans 19 amino acids. V gave up 1 base and J gave up 3 bases, with 26 bases separating them. The CDR3 region is CACDTIPGDQTFEPDKLIF. The CDR3 bases are TGTGCCTGTGACACGATACCTGGGGATCAAACCTTTGAGCCCGATAAACTCATCTTT.

The V and J genes are TRDV2 and TRDJ1, with TRDD3 identical over 8 bases. This CDR3 has 21 residues. V was clipped by 0 bases and J by 0 bases; unmatched bases: 20. Germline V gene sequence: CDR1 GEAIGNYY, CDR2 EKD. The CDR3 loop is CACDTLLVLGADPRYTDKLIF. In DNA form, the CDR3 reads TGTGCCTGTGACACCTTACTCGTACTGGGGGCCGACCCCCGTTACACCGATAAACTCATCTTT.

The chain carries TRDV2 and TRDJ1; D is unclear. Germline V gene data show CDR1 as GEAIGNYY and CDR2 as EKD. The length of the CDR3 is 15 residues. The germline V and J ends were trimmed by 3 bases and 3 bases, with 16 bases remaining between them. The CDR3 spells CACDSVSRGADKLIF. CDR3 nucleotide sequence: TGTGCCTGTGACTCCGTATCTAGGGGTGCCGATAAACTCATCTTT.

The chain is built from TRDV2 and TRDJ1, with D possibly being TRDD3 (6 bases). This CDR3 region has 16 residues. The ends were cut back, 3 bases at V and 0 bases at J, with 16 bases in the middle. CDR1 and CDR2 from the germline V gene are GEAIGNYY and EKD. CDR3 amino acids: CACDWVGGTHTDKLIF. DNA of the CDR3: TGTGCCTGTGACTGGGTCGGGGGGACCCACACCGATAAACTCATCTTT.

On this clone itself: This DNA's translation differs at residue 16 from TCRdb's protein, which comes from a much larger clone; a read error is likely, and the protein shown is translated from the DNA. This chain joins TRDV2 and TRDJ1; D gene uncertain. The germline V gene has CDR1 GEAIGNYY and CDR2 EKD. This CDR3 has 18 residues. The CDR3 DNA is TGTGCCTGTGACACCGCGGCCAGGCGAACTGATGTGACCGATAAACACATCTTT. Protein: CACDTAARRTDVTDKHIF.

For this clone: TCRdb's protein for this DNA is that of a much larger clone and differs from the translation at residue 4, likely a read error; the protein shown is the DNA translation. The chain recombines TRDV2 with TRDJ1, with 8 bases that match TRDD3. Looked up from germline, CDR1 is GEAIGNYY and CDR2 is EKD. The CDR3 has 17 residues. V shed 5 bases and J 0 bases; nucleotides not matched to a gene: 13. The CDR3 loop is CACGSLVLGVYTDKLIF. DNA of the CDR3: TGTGCCTGTGGCTCTTTAGTACTGGGGGTTTACACCGATAAACTCATCTTT.

By share, this clone ranks as medium-sized (0.01 to 0.1%). The chain couples TRDV2 to TRDJ1, with 7 positions matching TRDD3. The V gene end was trimmed by 0 bases and the J gene end by 1 base; junction bases not matched to a gene: 19. The CDR3 loop spans 20 amino acids. CDR1 is GEAIGNYY and CDR2 is EKD in the germline V gene. CDR3 coding DNA: TGTGCCTGTGACACCGCAGAAAATTCTGGGGATAGTAAAAGCACCGATAAACTCATCTTT. Translating gives CACDTAENSGDSKSTDKLIF.

This clone is judged medium-sized. This chain uses TRDV2 with TRDJ3, with 9 nucleotides matching TRDD3. The CDR3 totals 17 residues. The germline CDR1 and CDR2 sequences are GEAIGNYY and EKD. V shed 2 bases, J shed 5 bases, and the junction held 6 bases outside the gene matches. In DNA, the CDR3 is TGTGCCTGTGACATGGTACTGGGGGACCGGGACACCCGACAGATGTTTTTC. Protein sequence: CACDMVLGDRDTRQMFF.

This clone has only a few counts. This chain uses TRDV2 with TRDJ3; D not resolved. This CDR3 spans 17 amino acids. Germline V gene lookup returns CDR1 GEAIGNYY and CDR2 EKD. The V and J ends lost 3 bases and 2 bases respectively, with 13 bases between them. The DNA of the CDR3 is TGTGCCTGTGACCCCGTAGCCGATCCCTGGGACACCCGACAGATGTTTTTC. It translates to CACDPVADPWDTRQMFF.

A word on this clone: TCRdb pairs this DNA with a much larger clone's protein that differs at residue 10, likely a read error; the protein shown was translated from the DNA. The rearrangement links TRDV2 to TRDJ1; 9 bases match TRDD3. This CDR3 is 22 amino acids long. Germline V gives CDR1 GEAIGNYY, CDR2 EKD. V was clipped by 0 bases and J by 0 bases; unmatched bases: 22. CDR3 DNA sequence: TGTGCCTGTGACACCCTAGGAACGGGTTCGGGGATACGCGAGAAGAACACCGATAAACTCATCTTT. Its protein product is CACDTLGTGSGIREKNTDKLIF.

Remarks on this clone: It may be a read error: a sequence one base away is much more abundant. Additional DNA sequences in this sample encode the identical CDR3. This chain uses TRDV2 with TRDJ1, with 7 bases matching TRDD3. Germline CDR1 is GEAIGNYY and CDR2 is EKD. The CDR3 loop spans 19 amino acids. In nucleotides, the CDR3 is TGTGCCTGCGACACCGTCGGTCGGCGTCTGGGGGTTTGGGTCGATAAACTCATCTTT. Protein sequence: CACDTVGRRLGVWVDKLIF.

A few counts support this clone. The CDR3 is CACDSVSTGGTPTGDKLIF. The CDR3 bases are TGTGCCTGTGACTCCGTAAGTACTGGGGGAACTCCCACAGGCGATAAACTCATCTTT. V and J are TRDV2 and TRDJ1, with 9 bases lining up with TRDD3. The trim removed 3 bases at V and 4 bases at J, leaving 20 bases unmatched. CDR1 is GEAIGNYY and CDR2 is EKD in the germline V gene. The CDR3 has 19 residues.

This clone is medium-sized in the sample. The chain has TRDV2 and TRDJ1, with 11 bases identical to TRDD3. The J segment lost 0 bases and the V segment lost 4 bases, leaving 6 bases of the junction unmatched. The CDR3 runs to 16 residues. CDR1 and CDR2 (germline): GEAIGNYY, EKD. In DNA form, the CDR3 reads TGTGCCTGTGAAAAGCTGGGGGATACTGACACCGATAAACTCATCTTT. Its translation: CACEKLGDTDTDKLIF.

Points on this clone: This DNA translates differently at residue 5 from the TCRdb protein, which is that of a much larger clone; a read error is likely, and the protein shown is the DNA's own translation. The chain links TRDV2 to TRDJ1; possibly TRDD3 for D (6 bases). The germline V and J ends were trimmed by 2 bases and 3 bases, with 15 bases remaining between them. This CDR3 has 15 amino acids. From germline, CDR1 is GEAIGNYY and CDR2 EKD. CDR3 residues: CACDIWGPSSDKLIF. In nucleotides, the CDR3 is TGTGCCTGTGACATTTGGGGGCCCTCCTCCGATAAACTCATCTTT.

The V gene is TRDV2, the J gene TRDJ1; 9 bases fit TRDD3. After removal of 3 bases from V and 0 bases from J, the junction contained 10 bases not matched to a gene. CDR1 is GEAIGNYY, CDR2 EKD, per germline. This CDR3 contains 17 residues. Here the CDR3 DNA reads TGTGCCTGTGACTCGGTACTGGGGGAGAAGTACACCGATAAACTCATCTTT. Amino acid sequence: CACDSVLGEKYTDKLIF.

By share of the sample, this clone is medium-sized (0.01 to 0.1%). V gene TRDV2 combines with J gene TRDJ1; 8 nucleotides match TRDD3. The CDR3 is made up of 17 amino acids. CDR1 is GEAIGNYY, CDR2 EKD, per germline. The trim removed 0 bases at V and 1 base at J, leaving 9 bases unmatched. The CDR3: CACDTLGIGDTTDKLIF. CDR3 bases: TGTGCCTGTGACACCCTCGGAATCGGGGATACCACCGATAAACTCATCTTT.

Within the sample, this clone is medium-sized. J is TRDJ3 and V is TRDV2; 8 bases agree with TRDD3. The germline CDR1 and CDR2 sequences are GEAIGNYY and EKD. Unmatched junction bases numbered 13, after V lost 1 base and J lost 0 bases. CDR3 length: 21 amino acids. CDR3 coding DNA: TGTGCCTGTGACACTCTCAGTACTGGGGGGCCAAGCTCCTGGGACACCCGACAGATGTTTTTC. Its protein is CACDTLSTGGPSSWDTRQMFF.

This clone turned up a few times. A far larger clone differs by one base, so this is likely a read error. The chain employs TRDV2 and TRDJ1; 13 nucleotides align to TRDD3. This CDR3 has 19 amino acids. Germline V gene lookup returns CDR1 GEAIGNYY and CDR2 EKD. The DNA for the CDR3 is TGTGCCGGTGACACCGTGGTGACTGGGGGATACGGAGGCACCGATAAACTCATCTTT. It yields the protein CAGDTVVTGGYGGTDKLIF.

With regard to this clone: A single base separates this from a much larger clone, so it may be a read error. Other nucleotide sequences from this sample produce the same CDR3. V is TRDV2 and J is TRDJ1; 13 nucleotides match TRDD3. The CDR3 is 17 residues long. CDR1 and CDR2 (germline): GEAIGNYY, EKD. CDR3 amino acids: CACDTVQLGDTEDKLIF. The CDR3 DNA follows: TGTGCTTGTGACACCGTACAACTGGGGGATACGGAGGATAAACTCATCTTT.

By share, this clone ranks as medium-sized. The genes are TRDV2 and TRDJ1; D is unresolved. The V gene's germline CDR1 is GEAIGNYY and CDR2 EKD. V was trimmed by 3 bases and J by 0 bases, leaving 13 bases between them. The CDR3 has 15 residues. CDR3 sequence reads: CACDPAGRYTDKLIF. The DNA for the CDR3 is TGTGCCTGTGACCCGGCTGGACGGTACACCGATAAACTCATCTTT.

Worth noting for this clone: The protein TCRdb lists belongs to a much larger clone and differs from this DNA's translation at residue 12, which points to a read error; the protein shown is made from the DNA. J is TRDJ1 and V is TRDV2, with TRDD3 identical over 13 bases. This CDR3 contains 17 residues. Germline lookup yields CDR1 GEAIGNYY and CDR2 EKD. The V gene end was trimmed by 3 bases and the J gene end by 3 bases; junction bases not matched to a gene: 9. The CDR3 DNA follows: TGTGCCTGTGACCCTCTAAGTACTGGGGGATACGCCGATAAACTCATCTTT. Translation: CACDPLSTGGYADKLIF.

Within the sample, this clone is medium-sized. The J gene is TRDJ1, the V gene TRDV2, with 11 bases that match TRDD3. Germline CDR1 reads GEAIGNYY; CDR2 reads EKD. V lost 1 base to trimming and J lost 4 bases; unmatched junction nucleotides: 7. There are 16 residues in the CDR3. CDR3 bases: TGTGCCTGTGACACGGTGGGGGATACGCGAGACGATAAACTCATCTTT. Amino acid sequence: CACDTVGDTRDDKLIF.

Within the sample, this clone is medium-sized (0.01 to 0.1%). The chain employs TRDV2 and TRDJ1; TRDD3 aligns across 8 bases. CDR3 length: 18 amino acids. The germline gives CDR1 GEAIGNYY, CDR2 EKD. V lost 0 bases, J lost 2 bases, and 13 bases stayed unmatched. CDR3 sequence reads: CACDTVKRDTLHTDKLIF. CDR3 nucleotide sequence: TGTGCCTGTGACACCGTTAAGAGGGATACGCTTCATACCGATAAACTCATCTTT.

This clone is labeled as medium-sized (0.01 to 0.1%). V gene TRDV2 combines with J gene TRDJ1, with TRDD3 matching 10 bases. Unmatched junction bases numbered 8, after V lost 4 bases and J lost 4 bases. Germline V gene sequence: CDR1 GEAIGNYY, CDR2 EKD. The CDR3 runs to 15 residues. The CDR3 region has the DNA TGTGCCTGTGATCTTACTGGGGGATCGGACGATAAACTCATCTTT. Encoded protein: CACDLTGGSDDKLIF.

In regard to this clone: The TCRdb protein, from a much larger clone, departs from this DNA's translation at residue 6, likely by read error; the protein shown derives from the DNA. The rearrangement links TRDV2 to TRDJ1; TRDD3 aligns across 8 bases. Germline V lookup: CDR1 GEAIGNYY, CDR2 EKD. V lost 0 bases to trimming and J lost 4 bases; unmatched junction nucleotides: 15. This CDR3 has 18 residues. CDR3 protein: CACDTASPSTGGGDKLIF. CDR3 DNA: TGTGCCTGTGACACCGCATCTCCTAGTACTGGGGGTGGCGATAAACTCATCTTT.

The DNA for the CDR3 is TGTGCCTGTGACACCGCCAGTTCCGGCGGGGACACCCGACAGATGTTTTTC. It translates to CACDTASSGGDTRQMFF. The V and J genes are TRDV2 and TRDJ3; no clear D gene. Germline values: CDR1 GEAIGNYY, CDR2 EKD. V was trimmed by 0 bases and J by 5 bases, leaving 13 bases between them. This CDR3 contains 17 residues.

Of note for this clone: The protein held in TCRdb is that of a much larger clone and does not match this DNA's translation at residue 15, likely because of a read error; the protein shown is translated from the DNA. The chain joins TRDV2 to TRDJ1, with 11 positions matching TRDD3. The CDR3 spans 18 residues. Germline assignment: CDR1 GEAIGNYY and CDR2 EKD. CDR3 bases: TGTGCCTGTGACACCCTGGGGGATACTCCCCCAAACACCGATAACCTCATCTTT. Its protein is CACDTLGDTPPNTDNLIF.